This is a list of T cell receptor beta chains from one sample in a study of long-term antiretroviral therapy in people with HIV. Clones were read by immunoSEQ multiplex PCR, and TCRdb kept only the in-frame ones, dropping some. The sample yields 25,000 to 35,000 clones, 65% to 85% seen once. The starting material was unsorted PBMCs, obtained 2.7 to 2.8 years after starting antiretroviral therapy. These receptors originate from a man aged 25 to 40 with HIV. Both conserved end residues are part of each CDR3. The D gene is left open where the match is weak. Clone size is stated in some rows and not others, as once, few, many or a class when expanded.

TRBV4-1,few,TRBD1,TRBJ1-6,CASSQGPGGNSPLHF,TGCGCCAGCAGCCAAGGGCCAGGGGGCAATTCACCCCTCCACTTT
TRBV6-5,-,TRBD1,TRBJ1-2,CASRPGGYQGYTF,TGTGCCAGCAGACCAGGGGGCTATCAAGGCTACACCTTC
TRBV5-6,-,-,TRBJ1-5,CASSSSRGYQPQHF,TGTGCCAGCAGCTCTTCGCGGGGATATCAGCCCCAGCATTTT
TRBV18,-,-,TRBJ1-4,CASSPRNQTREKLFF,TGTGCCAGCTCACCACGGAATCAAACTAGAGAAAAACTGTTTTTT
TRBV6-5,-,TRBD2,TRBJ2-1,CASSLVSGAYNEQFF,TGTGCCAGCAGTTTAGTTAGCGGGGCCTACAATGAGCAGTTCTTC
TRBV9,-,-,TRBJ2-1,CASSALHLEPTMNNEQFF,TGTGCCAGCAGCGCCCTTCATCTTGAACCTACAATGAACAATGAGCAGTTCTTC
TRBV4-3,-,-,TRBJ1-6,CASSQQRASPLHF,TGCGCCAGCAGCCAACAGAGAGCCTCACCCCTCCACTTT
TRBV5-4,-,-,TRBJ1-2,CASSPGRTTYGYTF,TGTGCCAGCAGCCCAGGGCGGACGACCTATGGCTACACCTTC
TRBV18,-,-,TRBJ2-1,CASSPQTGFASYNEQFF,TGTGCCAGCTCACCCCAAACGGGGTTCGCCTCCTACAATGAGCAGTTCTTC
TRBV27,-,TRBD1,TRBJ2-7,CASSLEGQGAYEQYF,TGTGCCAGCAGTTTAGAGGGACAGGGGGCCTACGAGCAGTACTTC
TRBV19,-,-,TRBJ1-4,CASSIRGFGEKLFF,TGTGCCAGTAGTATTCGCGGCTTTGGGGAAAAACTGTTTTTT
TRBV6-1,-,TRBD2,TRBJ2-1,CASRRTSDYNEQFF,TGTGCCAGCAGACGGACTAGCGACTACAATGAGCAGTTCTTC
TRBV5-1,-,-,TRBJ2-5,CASSLGGLGETQYF,TGCGCCAGCAGCTTGGGGGGGCTGGGAGAGACCCAGTACTTC
TRBV5-4,few,-,TRBJ2-7,CASSLDPGPSYEQYF,TGTGCCAGCAGCTTGGACCCCGGGCCTTCCTACGAGCAGTACTTC
TRBV28,-,-,TRBJ2-3,CASSLPGTSDTQYF,TGTGCCAGCAGTCTCCCCGGGACATCAGATACGCAGTATTTT
TRBV4-1,-,-,TRBJ2-1,CASSQDLLGDNEQFF,TGCGCCAGCAGCCAAGATCTTCTTGGGGACAATGAGCAGTTCTTC
TRBV7-9,-,-,TRBJ2-2,CASSAGLRLDTGELFF,TGTGCCAGCAGCGCGGGTTTGAGGTTGGACACCGGGGAGCTGTTTTTT
TRBV30,-,-,TRBJ1-2,CAWRSDSMNYGYTF,TGTGCCTGGAGGTCGGACAGTATGAACTATGGCTACACCTTC
TRBV5-6,-,-,TRBJ2-7,CASSLGRTWSSYEQYF,TGTGCCAGCAGTTTGGGGCGGACCTGGAGCTCCTACGAGCAGTACTTC
TRBV9,-,-,TRBJ1-3,CASSVGPNTIYF,TGTGCCAGCAGCGTCGGCCCGAACACCATATATTTT
TRBV19,-,-,TRBJ2-1,CASSIGGSGYEQFF,TGTGCCAGTAGTATAGGGGGTAGCGGTTATGAGCAGTTCTTC
TRBV11-2,few,-,TRBJ1-2,CASSLGGWDGYTF,TGTGCCAGCAGCTTAGGGGGGTGGGATGGCTACACCTTC
TRBV15,-,-,TRBJ2-3,CATSRGLDRTSTDTQYF,TGTGCCACCAGCAGAGGTCTCGACAGAACTAGCACAGATACGCAGTATTTT
TRBV12-5,-,-,TRBJ2-1,CASALGAARGNEQFF,TGTGCTAGTGCCCTGGGGGCGGCTAGGGGAAATGAGCAGTTCTTC